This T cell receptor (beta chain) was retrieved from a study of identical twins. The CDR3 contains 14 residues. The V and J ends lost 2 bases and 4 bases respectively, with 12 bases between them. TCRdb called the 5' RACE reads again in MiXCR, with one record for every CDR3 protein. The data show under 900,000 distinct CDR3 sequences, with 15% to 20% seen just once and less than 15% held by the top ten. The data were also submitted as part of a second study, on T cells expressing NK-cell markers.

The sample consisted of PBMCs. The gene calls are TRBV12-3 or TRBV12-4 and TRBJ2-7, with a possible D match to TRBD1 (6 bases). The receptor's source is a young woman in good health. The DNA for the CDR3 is TGTGCCAGCAGTTTATGGGGGCGCGGGTACGAGCAGTACTTC. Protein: CASSLWGRGYEQYF.